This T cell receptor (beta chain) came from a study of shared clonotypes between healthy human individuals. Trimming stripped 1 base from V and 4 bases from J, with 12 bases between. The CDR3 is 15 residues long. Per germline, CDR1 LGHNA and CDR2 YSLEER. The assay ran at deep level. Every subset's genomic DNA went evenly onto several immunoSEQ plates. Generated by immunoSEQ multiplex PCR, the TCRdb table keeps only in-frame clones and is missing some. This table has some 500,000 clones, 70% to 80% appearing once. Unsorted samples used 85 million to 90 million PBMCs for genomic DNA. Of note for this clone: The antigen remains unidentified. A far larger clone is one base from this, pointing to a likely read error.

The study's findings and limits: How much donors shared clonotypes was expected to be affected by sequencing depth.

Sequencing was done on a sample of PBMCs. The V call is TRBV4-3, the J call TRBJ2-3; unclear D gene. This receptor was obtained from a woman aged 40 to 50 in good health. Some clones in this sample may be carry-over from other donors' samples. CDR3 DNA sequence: TGCGCCAGCAGCCAAGGTAGGCTGGGTGCAGATACGCAGTATTTT. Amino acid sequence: CASSQGRLGADTQYF.